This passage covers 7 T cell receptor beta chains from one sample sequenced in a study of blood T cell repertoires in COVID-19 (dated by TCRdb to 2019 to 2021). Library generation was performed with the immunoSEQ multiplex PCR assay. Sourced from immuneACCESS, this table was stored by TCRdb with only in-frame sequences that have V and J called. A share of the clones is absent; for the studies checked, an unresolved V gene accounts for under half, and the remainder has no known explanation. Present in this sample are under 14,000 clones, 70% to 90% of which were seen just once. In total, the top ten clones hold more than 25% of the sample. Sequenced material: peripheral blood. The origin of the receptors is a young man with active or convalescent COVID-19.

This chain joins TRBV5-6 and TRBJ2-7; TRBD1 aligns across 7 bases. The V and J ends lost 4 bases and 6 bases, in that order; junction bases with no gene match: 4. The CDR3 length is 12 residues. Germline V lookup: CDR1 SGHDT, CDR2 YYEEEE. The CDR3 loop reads CASSRAGGEQYF. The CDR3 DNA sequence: TGTGCCAGCAGCAGGGCAGGGGGCGAGCAGTACTTC.

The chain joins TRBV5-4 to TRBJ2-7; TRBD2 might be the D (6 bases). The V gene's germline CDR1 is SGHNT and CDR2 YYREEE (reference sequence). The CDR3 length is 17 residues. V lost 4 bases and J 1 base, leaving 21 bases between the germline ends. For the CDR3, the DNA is TGTGCCAGCAGCAAGGGGACTCCGCTTATCCCTTCCTACGAGCAGTACGTC. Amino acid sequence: CASSKGTPLIPSYEQYV.

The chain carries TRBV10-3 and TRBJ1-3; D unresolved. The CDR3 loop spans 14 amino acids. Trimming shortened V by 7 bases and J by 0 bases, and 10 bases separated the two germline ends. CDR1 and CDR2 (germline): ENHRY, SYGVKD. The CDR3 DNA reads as TGTGCCATCATGGGAGGGCCCTCTGGAAACACCATATATTTT. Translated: CAIMGGPSGNTIYF.

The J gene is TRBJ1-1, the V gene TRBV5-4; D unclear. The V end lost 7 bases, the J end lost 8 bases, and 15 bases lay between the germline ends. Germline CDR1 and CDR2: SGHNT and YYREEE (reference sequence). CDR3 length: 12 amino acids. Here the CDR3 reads CASGAGAQEAFF. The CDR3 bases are TGTGCCAGCGGTGCAGGTGCACAGGAAGCTTTCTTT.

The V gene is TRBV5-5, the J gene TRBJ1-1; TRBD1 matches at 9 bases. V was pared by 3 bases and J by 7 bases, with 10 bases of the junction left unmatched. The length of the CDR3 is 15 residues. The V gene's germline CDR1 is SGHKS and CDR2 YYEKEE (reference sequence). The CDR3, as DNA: TGTGCCAGCAGCTACCGTAGGGACAGGGAATATGAAGCTTTCTTT. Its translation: CASSYRRDREYEAFF.

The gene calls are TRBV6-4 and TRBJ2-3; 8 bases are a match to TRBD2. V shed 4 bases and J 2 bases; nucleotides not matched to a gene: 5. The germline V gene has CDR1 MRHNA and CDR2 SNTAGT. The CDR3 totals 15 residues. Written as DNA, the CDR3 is TGTGCCAGCAGTGCCACTAGCGGCGTCACAGATACGCAGTATTTT. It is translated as CASSATSGVTDTQYF.

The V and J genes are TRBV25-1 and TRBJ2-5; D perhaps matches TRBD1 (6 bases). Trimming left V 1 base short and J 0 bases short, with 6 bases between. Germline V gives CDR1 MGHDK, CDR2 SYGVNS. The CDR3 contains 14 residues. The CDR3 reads CASSEWDNQETQYF. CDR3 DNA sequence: TGTGCCAGCAGTGAATGGGACAACCAAGAGACCCAGTACTTC.